This is a list of T cell receptor beta chains from one sample in a study of OX40 agonist ivuxolimab in advanced cancers. TCRdb's table, derived via immunoSEQ multiplex PCR, lists solely in-frame clones and lacks some. The profile shows tens of thousands of clones, approximately 80% of them singletons. The material was CD4+ or CD8+ T cells sorted from blood, obtained in a trial of the OX40 agonist ivuxolimab. The receptors derive from an adult with an advanced solid tumor such as melanoma, head and neck, liver or kidney cancer. The CDR3 runs from the conserved cysteine through the conserved F or W. A D gene is named only where the DNA matches it firmly. Size is omitted from some rows. Given values are once, few, many or a class for expanded clones.

d_call | clone_size | j_call | v_call | cdr3_nt | cdr3_aa
- | - | TRBJ1-1 | TRBV29-1 | TGCAGCGTTGAAAGGAGCGGAAAGGGAGCCACTGAAGCTTTCTTT | CSVERSGKGATEAFF
- | - | TRBJ2-2 | TRBV7-2 | TGTGCCAGCAGCTCTAACTTTGCCGGGGAGCTGTTTTTT | CASSSNFAGELFF
- | - | TRBJ1-6 | TRBV5-1 | TGCGCCAGCAGCTCAGGGTCCGGTTCACCCCTCCACTTT | CASSSGSGSPLHF
TRBD1 | - | TRBJ1-2 | TRBV7-2 | TGTGCCAGCAGCCTGGGACAGGGCTATGGCTACACCTTC | CASSLGQGYGYTF
- | few | TRBJ2-3 | TRBV9 | TGTGCCAGCAGCGTAGGCGTAGGCACAGATACGCAGTATTTT | CASSVGVGTDTQYF
TRBD1 | - | TRBJ1-1 | TRBV19 | TGTGCCACTAACCGGGACAGGGCTTCTATTACTGAAGCTTTCTTT | CATNRDRASITEAFF
- | few | TRBJ2-1 | TRBV2 | TGTGCCAGCAGTGACATTGAGCAGTTCTTC | CASSDIEQFF
TRBD2 | - | TRBJ2-1 | TRBV5-1 | TGCGCCAGCAGCCAAATACTAGCGGAGAGCTCCTACAATGAGCAGTTCTTC | CASSQILAESSYNEQFF
- | - | TRBJ1-2 | TRBV19 | TGTGCCAGTAGTATAGCCGGGACGGAGTCTAACTATGGCTACACCTTC | CASSIAGTESNYGYTF
- | - | TRBJ2-3 | TRBV7-2 | TGTGCCAGCAGCTTAGCTAGCACAGATACGCAGTATTTT | CASSLASTDTQYF
- | - | TRBJ2-7 | TRBV29-1 | TGCAGCGCCTACAGCGCAGGGCTTTTGGACGAGCAGTACTTC | CSAYSAGLLDEQYF
TRBD2 | - | TRBJ2-3 | TRBV7-8 | TGTGCCAGCAGCTTGGCGGGAGACACAGATACGCAGTATTTT | CASSLAGDTDTQYF
- | - | TRBJ2-1 | TRBV7-2 | TGTGCCAGCAGCTTAGGGGGACTCTACAATGAGCAGTTCTTC | CASSLGGLYNEQFF
- | - | TRBJ1-1 | TRBV7-9 | TGTGCCAACATGCAACCGGACACTGAAGCTTTCTTT | CANMQPDTEAFF
- | - | TRBJ2-2 | TRBV7-9 | TGTGCCAGCAGCTTACGCGGATTTGGGGCCGGGGAGCTGTTTTTT | CASSLRGFGAGELFF
TRBD2 | - | TRBJ2-3 | TRBV9 | TGTGCCAGCAGCGAGGCTAGCGGGAGAAGAACAGATACGCAGTATTTT | CASSEASGRRTDTQYF
TRBD1 | - | TRBJ2-2 | TRBV5-8 | TGTGCCAGCAGCTCCCGGGACAGGGGGACCGGGGAGCTGTTTTTT | CASSSRDRGTGELFF
TRBD2 | - | TRBJ2-4 | TRBV19 | TGTGCCAGTAGTAAACGACTAGCGGGAGCCAAAAACATTCAGTACTTC | CASSKRLAGAKNIQYF
- | once | TRBJ2-1 | TRBV7-3 | TGTGCCAGCAGCTCCCGACTTGACAATGAGCAGTTCTTC | CASSSRLDNEQFF
TRBD2 | - | TRBJ2-5 | TRBV5-1 | TGCGCCAGCAGCTTTAGCGGGGGGGGAGAGACCCAGTACTTC | CASSFSGGGETQYF
- | - | TRBJ1-1 | TRBV19 | TGTGCCAGTAGTTGGGGGCGAGGCACTGAAGCTTTCTTT | CASSWGRGTEAFF
TRBD2 | - | TRBJ2-1 | TRBV7-9 | TGTGCCAGCAGCTTGGCTAGCGGATACAATGAGCAGTTCTTC | CASSLASGYNEQFF
- | - | TRBJ2-3 | TRBV7-9 | TGTGCCAGCAGCGTAACAGAGATCACAGATACGCAGTATTTT | CASSVTEITDTQYF
TRBD2 | - | TRBJ2-1 | TRBV5-4 | TGTGCCAGCAGCCGAATAGCGGGCCCGTCCTACAATGAGCAGTTCTTC | CASSRIAGPSYNEQFF
- | - | TRBJ2-7 | TRBV29-1 | TGCAGCGTTGAAGGGAGCGTACACGAGCAGTACTTC | CSVEGSVHEQYF
- | - | TRBJ2-3 | TRBV5-4 | TGTGCCAGCAGCTTGGAGAGGATCACAGATACGCAGTATTTT | CASSLERITDTQYF
- | - | TRBJ2-6 | TRBV2 | TGTGCCAGCGATCGTGCGGGGGCCAACGTCCTGACTTTC | CASDRAGANVLTF
- | - | TRBJ1-1 | TRBV20-1 | TGCAGTGCTAGAGGGAACACTGAAGCTTTCTTT | CSARGNTEAFF
TRBD1 | - | TRBJ1-4 | TRBV11-2 | TGTGCCAGCAGCTTAGTCAGGGGGCAAGTTAATGAAAAACTGTTTTTT | CASSLVRGQVNEKLFF
- | - | TRBJ1-1 | TRBV7-3 | TGTGCCAGCAGCACGACGGGTCTCACTGAAGCTTTCTTT | CASSTTGLTEAFF
- | - | TRBJ1-2 | TRBV7-9 | TGTGCCAGCAGCTTAGAGGGGACTTATGGCTACACCTTC | CASSLEGTYGYTF
- | - | TRBJ2-7 | TRBV4-3 | TGCGCCAGCAGCCAAGATTTTCCGGGTTCGGGCTCCTACGAGCAGTACTTC | CASSQDFPGSGSYEQYF
TRBD1 | - | TRBJ2-1 | TRBV19 | TGTGCCAGTGAGGGACAGGGGGCGGACAATGAGCAGTTCTTC | CASEGQGADNEQFF
TRBD2 | - | TRBJ2-3 | TRBV7-8 | TGTGCCAGCAGCCCCGAATGGACTAGCGGGACTGATGATACGCAGTATTTT | CASSPEWTSGTDDTQYF
TRBD2 | - | TRBJ2-7 | TRBV18 | TGTGCCAGCTCACCACCGAGCCCAGCGGGGGGATACGAGCAGTACTTC | CASSPPSPAGGYEQYF
- | - | TRBJ2-7 | TRBV10-3 | TGTGCCATCAGTGAGTTGGGGGCAGGGGATTGGTTCTCCGAGCAGTACTTC | CAISELGAGDWFSEQYF
TRBD1 | - | TRBJ1-4 | TRBV5-6 | TGTGCCAGCAGCTTGGGGTCAGGGGGGTCTGAAAAACTGTTTTTT | CASSLGSGGSEKLFF
- | once | TRBJ2-1 | TRBV5-6 | TGTGCCAGCAGCTTGGGTTTATCGTCCTACAATGAGCAGTTCTTC | CASSLGLSSYNEQFF
TRBD2 | - | TRBJ2-1 | TRBV4-1 | TGCGCCAGCAGCCAATCGGCCGGGGGGGTCGCTGGGCTGTACAATGAGCAGTTCTTC | CASSQSAGGVAGLYNEQFF
- | - | TRBJ1-5 | TRBV7-7 | TGTGCTAGCAGCTCCCCGGACGGGGTCGGAAGCAATCAGCCCCAGCATTTT | CASSSPDGVGSNQPQHF
TRBD1 | - | TRBJ1-1 | TRBV10-2 | TGCGCCAGCAGTGAGCAGGCAGGGGGAGCTTTCTTT | CASSEQAGGAFF
- | few | TRBJ1-5 | TRBV19 | TGTGCCAGTAGCTGGGTGAATCAGCCCCAGCATTTT | CASSWVNQPQHF
- | - | TRBJ1-5 | TRBV7-2 | TGTGCCAGCTCAGCACGGAGCAATCAGCCCCAGCATTTT | CASSARSNQPQHF
TRBD1 | - | TRBJ2-6 | TRBV19 | TGTGCCAGTAGTATGTGGGGGACAGGGGGAGCTGGGGCCAACGTCCTGACTTTC | CASSMWGTGGAGANVLTF
TRBD2 | - | TRBJ2-7 | TRBV5-1 | TGCGCCAGCAGCTTCCGACTAGCGCCTACCTACGAGCAGTACTTC | CASSFRLAPTYEQYF
- | - | TRBJ2-5 | TRBV7-3 | TGTGCCAGCACCCTTTGGCGGTTCCTTCAAGAGACCCAGTACTTC | CASTLWRFLQETQYF
- | - | TRBJ2-3 | TRBV2 | TGTGCCAGCAGTGAAAGGGGGGCGTTGGGGCACGGGAATACGCAGTATTTT | CASSERGALGHGNTQYF
- | - | TRBJ2-2 | TRBV4-2 | TGTGCCAGCAGCCAAGATCCAAGCACCGGGGAGCTGTTTTTT | CASSQDPSTGELFF
TRBD1 | once | TRBJ2-7 | TRBV2 | TGTGCCAGCCATGACCGGGACAGGGGCGACGAGCAGTACTTC | CASHDRDRGDEQYF
- | few | TRBJ2-1 | TRBV5-1 | TGCGCCAGCAGCTTGGTACCCTACGGTGAGCAGTTCTTC | CASSLVPYGEQFF
- | - | TRBJ2-1 | TRBV18 | TGTGCCAGCTCACCTTCCCAGGGGCCCAATGAGCAGTTCTTC | CASSPSQGPNEQFF
- | - | TRBJ1-1 | TRBV19 | TGTGCCAGTAGGAACTTAGTGCCGAACACTGAAGCTTTCTTT | CASRNLVPNTEAFF
- | - | TRBJ2-5 | TRBV11-3 | TGTGCCAGCAGCAGTAGTCGGGAGACCCAGTACTTC | CASSSSRETQYF
- | - | TRBJ2-7 | TRBV2 | TGTGCCAGCGAAGGGCTGACAAGGAAAAGCTCCTACGAGCAGTACTTC | CASEGLTRKSSYEQYF
TRBD1 | - | TRBJ2-2 | TRBV4-3 | TGCGCCAGCAGCCAGGCCCCGGGACAGGGTTTCAGGGAGCTGTTTTTT | CASSQAPGQGFRELFF
TRBD2 | - | TRBJ2-3 | TRBV4-3 | TGCGCCAGCAGTCAAGCGGGAGGGCGAACAGATACGCAGTATTTT | CASSQAGGRTDTQYF
- | - | TRBJ2-6 | TRBV5-1 | TGCGCCAGCAGCTTGGGGCCTGGGGCCAACGTCCTGACTTTC | CASSLGPGANVLTF
- | - | TRBJ1-6 | TRBV19 | TGTGCCAGTACCAACCCCGGGAATTCACCCCTCCACTTT | CASTNPGNSPLHF
- | - | TRBJ1-1 | TRBV19 | TGTGCCAGTAGTATGAGGAGTGAAGCTTTCTTT | CASSMRSEAFF
- | - | TRBJ2-1 | TRBV4-1 | TGCGCCAGCAGCCCCCCGGTAAGCGGGCCTTACAATGAGCAGTTCTTC | CASSPPVSGPYNEQFF